Listed here are 10 T cell receptor beta chains from one sample, sequenced in a study of blood T cell repertoires in COVID-19. Clones were sequenced by immunoSEQ multiplex PCR, and TCRdb holds only the in-frame ones, with some missing. The profile shows 40,000 or so clones, roughly 90% of them singletons. Material: peripheral blood. These receptors came from a human donor in a cohort sampled during active COVID-19.

The gene calls are TRBV19 and TRBJ1-5, with D unresolved. The V end lost 3 bases, the J end lost 0 bases, and 9 bases lay between the germline ends. Germline CDR1 reads LNHDA; CDR2 reads SQIVND (reference sequence). This CDR3 has 15 residues. The CDR3 region is CASSIWTSSNQPQHF. CDR3 DNA: TGTGCCAGTAGTATCTGGACTTCTAGCAATCAGCCCCAGCATTTT.

The V and J genes are TRBV28 and TRBJ2-7; D possibly corresponds to TRBD1 (6 bases). The CDR3 has 16 residues. V lost 7 bases, J lost 2 bases, and 21 bases lay in between. Looked up from germline, CDR1 is MDHEN and CDR2 is SYDVKM. The CDR3 DNA reads as TGTGCCAGCAAACCCGGATCTCGGACAGCCACCTACGAGCAGTACTTC. Amino acids: CASKPGSRTATYEQYF. Together with reference TRBV28 and TRBJ2-7, the CDR3 gives the full variable domain: DVKVTQSSRYLVKRTGEKVFLECVQDMDHENMFWYRQDPGLGLRLIYFSYDVKMKEKGDIPEGYSVSREKKERFSLILESASTNQTSMYLCASKPGSRTATYEQYFGPGTRLTVT.

This chain links TRBV5-6 with TRBJ1-4, with 7 bases that match TRBD1. J was trimmed by 5 bases and V by 4 bases; bases with no gene match: 5. This CDR3 spans 14 amino acids. Germline lookup yields CDR1 SGHDT and CDR2 YYEEEE. CDR3 sequence (DNA): TGTGCCAGCAGCCTGGACAGGTTAAATGAAAAACTGTTTTTT. It codes for CASSLDRLNEKLFF. The whole variable domain, filled in from reference TRBV5-6 and TRBJ1-4, reads DAGVTQSPTHLIKTRGQQVTLRCSPKSGHDTVSWYQQALGQGPQFIFQYYEEEERQRGNFPDRFSGHQFPNYSSELNVNALLLGDSALYLCASSLDRLNEKLFFGSGTQLSVL.

V is TRBV25-1 and J is TRBJ2-5, with a weak D call TRBD1 (8 bases). Deletions cut 4 bases from V and 7 bases from J, with 19 bases between. This CDR3 has 15 residues. Germline CDR1 and CDR2: MGHDK and SYGVNS. DNA for the CDR3: TGTGCCAGCAGTGTAGGCACAGGGGGGGCCGGGACCCAGTACTTC. This encodes CASSVGTGGAGTQYF.

In its sample, this clone was seen once. This chain uses TRBV3-1 (or the pseudogene TRBV3-2) with TRBJ2-1, with 8 bases lining up with TRBD2. The CDR3 covers 13 residues. CDR1 is LGHDT and CDR2 is YNNKEL in the germline V gene (reference sequence). Trimming at V came to 1 base and at J to 9 bases, leaving 2 bases not matched to a gene. CDR3 loop: CASSQVGGGEQFF. CDR3 DNA: TGTGCCAGCAGCCAAGTCGGGGGGGGTGAGCAGTTCTTC.

This chain uses TRBV6-2 or TRBV6-3 with TRBJ2-2; D gene ambiguous. The CDR3 is made up of 13 amino acids. V lost 4 bases, J lost 8 bases, and 11 bases lay in between. Germline assignment: CDR1 MNHEY and CDR2 SVGEGT. CDR3 loop: CASSFRQLGELFF. CDR3 bases: TGTGCCAGCAGTTTTAGACAACTTGGGGAGCTGTTTTTT.

The rearrangement joins TRBV4-2 to TRBJ2-7; possible D gene TRBD1, 5 bases. V was clipped by 1 base and J by 0 bases, with 10 bases between them. The CDR3 runs to 15 residues. Germline CDR1 and CDR2: LGHNA and YNFKEQ. CDR3 in amino acids: CASSQAHDSSYEQYF. CDR3 bases: TGTGCCAGCAGCCAAGCCCACGACAGCTCCTACGAGCAGTACTTC.

This clone was seen a handful of times. The chain's CDR3 is CASSLGGQGVAGGYTF. The CDR3 DNA sequence: TGTGCCAGCAGCTTAGGTGGACAGGGGGTCGCGGGAGGCTACACCTTC. The V call is TRBV7-9, the J call TRBJ1-2; 10 bases line up with TRBD1. CDR1 is SEHNR and CDR2 is FQNEAQ in the germline V gene (reference sequence). V lost 1 base to trimming and J lost 8 bases; unmatched junction nucleotides: 10. The CDR3 is 16 amino acids.

J is TRBJ2-7 and V is TRBV10-3; no clear D. Germline assignment: CDR1 ENHRY and CDR2 SYGVKD. V lost 6 bases, J lost 3 bases, and 15 bases lay in between. The CDR3 covers 14 residues. The DNA for the CDR3 is TGTGCCATCAGCCCCTCGGCGGTTCTCTACGAGCAGTACTTC. This gives the protein CAISPSAVLYEQYF.

The V and J genes are TRBV6-2 or TRBV6-3 and TRBJ2-1; weak D call: TRBD1 (6 bases). V was shortened by 0 bases and J by 2 bases, with 8 bases between the two germline ends. CDR1 is MNHEY, CDR2 SVGEGT, per germline. This CDR3 has 15 amino acids. This CDR3 is CASSYSGQTYNEQFF. The CDR3 DNA sequence: TGTGCCAGCAGTTACTCTGGACAGACCTACAATGAGCAGTTCTTC.